This entry lists 21 T cell receptor beta chains sequenced from one sample in a study of regulatory T cells in long-lasting Graves disease. Library construction for TCR beta used iRepertoire HTBI primers and Arm-PCR of CDR3 regions. Using its own MiXCR run on the multiplex PCR reads, TCRdb lists one record per CDR3 protein. The sample includes around 330,000 distinct CDR3 sequences, 15% to 20% of them seen just once. Time point indicated: newly diagnosed GD, antithyroid drugs for less than 3 months. PBMC-derived RNA was used for the TCR library. The source material was peripheral blood mononuclear cells (PBMCs), sampled at new diagnosis, from a patient treated with antithyroid drugs. The receptor source for this set is a female donor with Graves disease.

This clonotype was observed a few times. The chain is built from TRBV19 and TRBJ2-1, with 10 bases matching TRBD2. The CDR3 sequence is 19 residues long. V lost 1 base to trimming and J lost 6 bases; unmatched junction nucleotides: 15. Germline V gene data show CDR1 as LNHDA and CDR2 as SQIVND (reference sequence). The CDR3 spells CASSIGQGGASGSRNEQFF. The CDR3 coding sequence is TGTGCCAGTAGTATAGGACAGGGTGGGGCTAGCGGGAGCCGCAATGAGCAGTTCTTC.

This clonotype was seen repeatedly, ten times or more. The chain has TRBV28 and TRBJ1-3; D unclear. V was trimmed by 6 bases and J by 5 bases, leaving 14 bases between them. CDR3 length equals 14 residues. Per germline, CDR1 MDHEN and CDR2 SYDVKM. CDR3 in DNA: TGTGCCAGCAGAGAAGATTCGTCCAGAAACACCATATATTTT. Its translation is CASREDSSRNTIYF.

This CDR3 reads CASSLDRGRDEQFF. The CDR3 DNA is TGTGCCAGCAGCTTAGATCGAGGGAGGGATGAGCAGTTCTTC. J is TRBJ2-1 and V is TRBV7-2; 7 bases match TRBD2. V dropped 1 base and J dropped 8; count of bases not matched to a gene: 5. The V gene's germline CDR1 is SGHTA and CDR2 FQGNSA. The CDR3 has 14 amino acids.

This clonotype has a count of ten or more. V gene TRBV2 combines with J gene TRBJ2-5, with 7 bases fitting TRBD2. CDR1 and CDR2 from the germline V gene are SNHLY and FYNNEI. The CDR3 is 13 residues long. J gave up 5 bases and V 6 bases, and 6 bases lay outside the gene matches. The CDR3 spells CASSPSGGETQYF. The CDR3 nucleotides are TGTGCCAGCAGCCCCTCCGGGGGGGAGACCCAGTACTTC. The whole variable domain, filled in from reference TRBV2 and TRBJ2-5, reads EPEVTQTPSHQVTQMGQEVILRCVPISNHLYFYWYRQILGQKVEFLVSFYNNEISEKSEIFDDQFSVERPDGSNFTLKIRSTKLEDSAMYFCASSPSGGETQYFGPGTRLLVL.

This clonotype occurred many times. The chain couples TRBV6-5 to TRBJ1-1; D might be TRBD1 (5 bases). CDR3 length: 14 residues. The V end was cut by 4 bases, the J end by 0 bases, with 9 bases between. The germline V gene has CDR1 MNHEY and CDR2 SVGAGI. The chain's CDR3 is CASSFSGLNTEAFF. The CDR3, as DNA: TGTGCCAGCAGTTTCTCAGGGCTGAACACTGAAGCTTTCTTT.

This clonotype was counted ten times or more. J is TRBJ1-1 and V is TRBV24-1; TRBD1 might be the D (6 bases). This CDR3 region has 13 residues. The ends were cut back, 3 bases at V and 9 bases at J, with 13 bases in the middle. CDR1 is KGHDR and CDR2 is SFDVKD in the germline V gene. CDR3 protein: CATSDAGDGKAFF. The CDR3 bases are TGTGCCACCAGTGATGCAGGGGACGGGAAAGCTTTCTTT.

This clonotype was seen at least ten times. J is TRBJ2-4 and V is TRBV6-5, with TRBD1 matching 8 bases. In germline, CDR1 is MNHEY, CDR2 SVGAGI. CDR3 length: 18 residues. With V trimmed by 2 bases and J by 4 bases, 13 bases remained unmatched. CDR3 in amino acids: CASSYLGTGRGGKNIQYF. CDR3 bases: TGTGCCAGCAGTTACCTCGGGACAGGCCGGGGAGGTAAAAACATTCAGTACTTC.

At least ten counts were recorded for this clonotype. The rearrangement uses TRBV14 and TRBJ2-3; no definite D call. The ends were cut back, 1 base at V and 0 bases at J, with 5 bases in the middle. Per the germline V gene, CDR1 is SGHDN and CDR2 is FVKESK. The CDR3 has 14 residues. The CDR3 DNA reads as TGTGCCAGCAGCCAAGTAGTCAGCACAGATACGCAGTATTTT. Its translation is CASSQVVSTDTQYF.

This clonotype was seen ten or more times. The rearrangement uses TRBV12-3 or TRBV12-4 and TRBJ1-6; D is undetermined. Trimming pared 4 bases from V and 0 bases from J, leaving 16 bases between. The CDR3 consists of 18 residues. The DNA for the CDR3 is TGTGCCAGCAGTTCCACCGGACTCTTGAGCTCCTATAATTCACCCCTCCACTTT. Encoded protein: CASSSTGLLSSYNSPLHF.

With respect to this clonotype: A single base separates this from a much larger clone, so it may be a read error. The V call is TRBV6-4, the J call TRBJ1-4; 7 bases agree with TRBD1. This CDR3 region has 14 residues. Germline-derived CDR1 and CDR2 are MRHNA and SNTAGT. This CDR3 reads CASSPYRGVETLFF. In DNA form, the CDR3 reads TGTGCCAGCAGTCCCTACAGGGGTGTTGAAACACTGTTTTTT.

The sample holds many counts of this clonotype. The chain joins TRBV28 to TRBJ2-1; TRBD1 matches at 7 bases. This CDR3 comprises 13 residues. Germline V gene data show CDR1 as MDHEN and CDR2 as SYDVKM. V shed 2 bases and J 9 bases; nucleotides not matched to a gene: 4. CDR3 in amino acids: CASSLQNRGEQFF. The CDR3 nucleotides are TGTGCCAGCAGTTTACAAAACAGGGGTGAGCAGTTCTTC.

This clonotype was counted ten times or more. V gene TRBV19 combines with J gene TRBJ2-5, with TRBD1 matching over 8 bases. J was trimmed by 5 bases and V by 8 bases; bases with no gene match: 13. The CDR3 totals 15 residues. The germline V gene has CDR1 LNHDA and CDR2 SQIVND (reference sequence). The CDR3 DNA reads as TGTGCCAGTGGGAGACAGGGGAGCGAATGGGAGACCCAGTACTTC. It yields the protein CASGRQGSEWETQYF. The whole variable domain, remainder taken from reference TRBV19 and TRBJ2-5, is DGGITQSPKYLFRKEGQNVTLSCEQNLNHDAMYWYRQDPGQGLRLIYYSQIVNDFQKGDIAEGYSVSREKKESFPLTVTSAQKNPTAFYLCASGRQGSEWETQYFGPGTRLLVL.

Notes on this clonotype: Given a far larger clone just one base away, this is likely a sequencing read error. The chain couples TRBV6-1 to TRBJ2-7; D may be TRBD2 (5 bases). With 5 bases removed from V and 7 bases from J, the gap between germline ends came to 9 bases. Germline CDR1 is MNHNS and CDR2 is SASEGT. The CDR3 contains 11 residues. CDR3 region: CASSNTGEQYF. In DNA form, the CDR3 reads TGTGCCAGCAGTAATACGGGGGAGCAGTACTTC.

This clonotype was picked up many times. The gene calls are TRBV3-1 and TRBJ1-2, with TRBD1 matching over 10 bases. Germline loops: CDR1 LGHDT, CDR2 YNNKEL (reference sequence). With 3 bases clipped from V and 8 bases from J, the junction kept 6 bases outside the gene matches. The CDR3 is 14 residues long. For the CDR3, the DNA is TGTGCCAGCAGCCAGGCCGGACAGGGGGGCGGCTACACCTTC. Translation gives CASSQAGQGGGYTF.

This clonotype appeared once. A much larger clone lies a single base off, so this may be a read error. The chain employs TRBV29-1 and TRBJ1-2; D unresolved. Trimming stripped 7 bases from V and 4 bases from J, with 13 bases between. Germline values: CDR1 SQVTM, CDR2 ANQGSEA. This CDR3 spans 12 amino acids. CDR3 nucleotide sequence: TGCAGCGCGTGGGATTTTTCCTATGGCTACACCTTC. It codes for CSAWDFSYGYTF.

The chain carries TRBV7-9 and TRBJ1-3; D gene unclear. The CDR3 spans 17 residues. V was clipped by 4 bases and J by 4 bases, with 20 bases between them. Germline V gives CDR1 SEHNR, CDR2 FQNEAQ (reference sequence). This CDR3 is CASSSQRLADGGNTIYF. CDR3 bases: TGTGCCAGCAGCTCCCAACGGCTGGCCGATGGCGGAAACACCATATATTTT.

This clonotype was counted many times. CDR3 protein: CASSSSRDAQRLDTQYF. CDR3 nucleotide sequence: TGTGCCAGCAGCTCATCTCGGGACGCCCAACGTCTGGATACGCAGTATTTT. The gene calls are TRBV25-1 and TRBJ2-3, with D possibly called TRBD1 or TRBD2 (5 bases each). The germline gives CDR1 MGHDK, CDR2 SYGVNS. CDR3 length: 17 residues. V shed 6 bases and J shed 6 bases, with 25 bases lying between them.

There are many counts of this clonotype. This chain links TRBV30 with TRBJ2-1, with no clear D. In germline, CDR1 is GTSNPN, CDR2 SVGIG (reference sequence). Trimming stripped 5 bases from V and 7 bases from J, with 21 bases between. This CDR3 contains 15 residues. The CDR3 is CAWGHSGVVGNEQFF. CDR3 DNA: TGTGCCTGGGGCCACTCTGGGGTGGTTGGGAATGAGCAGTTCTTC. The full variable domain, rest sourced from reference TRBV30 and TRBJ2-1, is SQTIHQWPATLVQPVGSPLSLECTVEGTSNPNLYWYRQAAGRGLQLLFYSVGIGQISSEVPQNLSASRPQDRQFILSSKKLLLSDSGFYLCAWGHSGVVGNEQFFGPGTRLTVL.

This clonotype was observed many times. Here the CDR3 DNA reads TGTGCCAGCAGTGGGGGGACACTAGGGAACGAGCAGTACTTC. Translation: CASSGGTLGNEQYF. The chain has TRBV12-3 or TRBV12-4 and TRBJ2-7; D may correspond to TRBD1 or TRBD2 (6 bases each). The CDR3 spans 14 residues. V dropped 5 bases and J dropped 5 bases, with 16 bases sitting between them.

This clonotype has a count of ten or more. The rearrangement joins TRBV7-2 to TRBJ2-1; TRBD2 aligns across 9 bases. The CDR3 has 16 residues. The junction had 8 bases not matched to a gene; V was cut back by 5 bases and J by 3 bases. Germline loops: CDR1 SGHTA, CDR2 FQGNSA. The CDR3 region is CASSMRLAGYYNEQFF. The CDR3 coding sequence is TGTGCCAGCAGCATGCGCCTAGCGGGGTACTACAATGAGCAGTTCTTC.

In its sample, this clonotype was seen a few times. The rearrangement uses TRBV7-2 and TRBJ2-3; a possible D gene is TRBD2 (6 bases). The V gene lost 5 bases and the J gene lost 3 bases, with 21 bases spanning the gap. The CDR3 spans 17 residues. CDR1 and CDR2 (germline): SGHTA, FQGNSA. CDR3 bases: TGTGCCAGCAGCCCCCCGGGGGTAGCCATAGTAACAGATACGCAGTATTTT. It translates to CASSPPGVAIVTDTQYF. Filled out from reference TRBV7-2 and TRBJ2-3, the complete variable domain reads GAGVSQSPSNKVTEKGKDVELRCDPISGHTALYWYRQSLGQGLEFLIYFQGNSAPDKSGLPSDRFSAERTGGSVSTLTIQRTQQEDSAVYLCASSPPGVAIVTDTQYFGPGTRLTVL.